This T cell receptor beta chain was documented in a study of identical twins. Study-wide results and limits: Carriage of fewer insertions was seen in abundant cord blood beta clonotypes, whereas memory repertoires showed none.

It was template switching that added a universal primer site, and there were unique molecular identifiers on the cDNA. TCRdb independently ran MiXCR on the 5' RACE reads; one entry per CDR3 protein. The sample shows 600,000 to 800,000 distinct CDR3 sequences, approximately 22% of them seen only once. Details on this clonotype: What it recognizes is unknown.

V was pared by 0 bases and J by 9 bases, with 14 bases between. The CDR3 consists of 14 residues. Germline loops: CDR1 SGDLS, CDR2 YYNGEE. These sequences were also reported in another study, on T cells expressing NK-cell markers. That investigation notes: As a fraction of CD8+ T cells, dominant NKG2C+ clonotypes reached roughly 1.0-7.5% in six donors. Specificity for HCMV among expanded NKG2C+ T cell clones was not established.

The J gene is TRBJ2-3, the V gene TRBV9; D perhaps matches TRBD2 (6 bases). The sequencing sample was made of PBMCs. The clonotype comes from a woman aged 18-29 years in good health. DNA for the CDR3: TGTGCCAGCAGCGTAGGACTAGAACCTCCGACGCAGTATTTT. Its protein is CASSVGLEPPTQYF.